This TCR beta chain stems from a study of PD-L1 blockade in urothelial cancer. Overall study context: Dosed intravenously at 1,200 mg every 3 weeks, atezolizumab was initiated by patients at some point between 2014 and 2016. Bladder-origin urothelial cancer in males described twenty-five of the 29 patients. Blood-derived samples held a median around 140,000 T cells.

The sample's time point: pretreatment peripheral blood. Only in-frame clones appear in the TCRdb table, and some are missing; sequencing was by immunoSEQ multiplex PCR. The data contain about 86,000 clones, more than 75% of them seen just once; the ten biggest clones take up 13% to 15%. This specimen was PBMCs, taken around atezolizumab (anti-PD-L1) treatment. The TCR sequence derives from a man aged 55 to 70 with urothelial cancer.

The CDR3 is CASSYQVFPGNTIYF. In DNA form, the CDR3 reads TGTGCCAGCAGTTACCAGGTCTTTCCTGGAAACACCATATATTTT. The J gene is TRBJ1-3, the V gene TRBV6-5; D is undetermined. This CDR3 has 15 amino acids. CDR1 is MNHEY, CDR2 SVGAGI, per germline. V gave up 2 bases and J gave up 2 bases, with 10 bases separating them.